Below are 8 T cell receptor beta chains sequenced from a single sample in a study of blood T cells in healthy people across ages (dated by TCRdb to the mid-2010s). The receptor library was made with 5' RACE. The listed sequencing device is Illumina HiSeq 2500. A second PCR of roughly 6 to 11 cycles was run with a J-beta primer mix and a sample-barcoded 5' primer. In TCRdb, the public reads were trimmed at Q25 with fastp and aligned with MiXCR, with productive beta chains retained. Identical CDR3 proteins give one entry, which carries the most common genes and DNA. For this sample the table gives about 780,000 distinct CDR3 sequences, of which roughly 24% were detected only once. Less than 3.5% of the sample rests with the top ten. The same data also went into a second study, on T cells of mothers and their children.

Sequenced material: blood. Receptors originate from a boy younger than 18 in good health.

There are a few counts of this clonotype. This CDR3 reads CSVSQRGNYGYTF. Written as DNA, the CDR3 is TGCAGCGTTAGCCAACGGGGGAACTATGGCTACACCTTC. This rearrangement joins TRBV29-1 to TRBJ1-2, with D perhaps TRBD1 (5 bases). The germline gives CDR1 SQVTM, CDR2 ANQGSEA. Trimming stripped 5 bases from V and 2 bases from J, with 12 bases between. This CDR3 has 13 amino acids.

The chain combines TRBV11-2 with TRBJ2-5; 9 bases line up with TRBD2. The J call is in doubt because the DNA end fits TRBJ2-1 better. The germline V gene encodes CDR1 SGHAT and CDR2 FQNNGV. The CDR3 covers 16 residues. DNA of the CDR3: TGTGCCAGCAGCTTAAGTAGGGGACTAGCTAACAATGAGCAGTTCTTC. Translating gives CASSLSRGLANNEQFF.

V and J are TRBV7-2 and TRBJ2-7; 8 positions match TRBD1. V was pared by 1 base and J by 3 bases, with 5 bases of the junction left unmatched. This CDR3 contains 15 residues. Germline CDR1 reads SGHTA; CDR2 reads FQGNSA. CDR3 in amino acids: CASSLERTGNYEQYF. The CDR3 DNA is TGTGCCAGCAGCTTAGAAAGGACAGGGAACTACGAGCAGTACTTC.

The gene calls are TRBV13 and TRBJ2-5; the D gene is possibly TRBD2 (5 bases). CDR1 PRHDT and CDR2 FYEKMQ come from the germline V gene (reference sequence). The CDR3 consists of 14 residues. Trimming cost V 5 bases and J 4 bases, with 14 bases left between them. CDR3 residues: CASSPLGEGETQYF. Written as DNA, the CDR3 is TGTGCCAGCAGCCCACTAGGAGAGGGAGAGACCCAGTACTTC.

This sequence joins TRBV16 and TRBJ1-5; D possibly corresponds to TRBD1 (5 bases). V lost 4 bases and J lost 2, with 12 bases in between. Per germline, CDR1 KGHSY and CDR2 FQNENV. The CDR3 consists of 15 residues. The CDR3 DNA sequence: TGTGCCAGCAGCCTTCCGGGACCGGGCAATCAGCCCCAGCATTTT. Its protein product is CASSLPGPGNQPQHF.

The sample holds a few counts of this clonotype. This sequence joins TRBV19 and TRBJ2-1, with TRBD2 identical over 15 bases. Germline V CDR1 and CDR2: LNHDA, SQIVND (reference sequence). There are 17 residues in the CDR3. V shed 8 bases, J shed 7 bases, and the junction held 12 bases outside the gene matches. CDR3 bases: TGTGCCAGTGGGGGACTAGCGGGAGGATGGGGGCGGAATGAGCAGTTCTTC. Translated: CASGGLAGGWGRNEQFF. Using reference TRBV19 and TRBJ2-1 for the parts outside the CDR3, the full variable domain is DGGITQSPKYLFRKEGQNVTLSCEQNLNHDAMYWYRQDPGQGLRLIYYSQIVNDFQKGDIAEGYSVSREKKESFPLTVTSAQKNPTAFYLCASGGLAGGWGRNEQFFGPGTRLTVL.

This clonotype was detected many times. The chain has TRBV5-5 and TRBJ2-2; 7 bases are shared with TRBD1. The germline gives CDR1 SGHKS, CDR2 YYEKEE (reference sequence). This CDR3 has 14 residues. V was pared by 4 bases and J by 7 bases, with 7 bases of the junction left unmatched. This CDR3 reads CASSRGLKDGELFF. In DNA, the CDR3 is TGTGCCAGCAGCAGGGGGCTTAAGGACGGGGAGCTGTTTTTT.

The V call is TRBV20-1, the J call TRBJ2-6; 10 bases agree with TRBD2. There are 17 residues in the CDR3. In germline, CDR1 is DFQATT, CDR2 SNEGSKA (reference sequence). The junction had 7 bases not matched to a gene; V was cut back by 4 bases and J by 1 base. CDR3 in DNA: TGCAGTGCTACCCGGACTAGCGGTCATTCTGGGGCCAACGTCCTGACTTTC. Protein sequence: CSATRTSGHSGANVLTF.